The T cell receptor (beta chain) described here comes from a study of blood T cell repertoires in COVID-19. CDR1 is SGHDT and CDR2 is YYEEEE in the germline V gene. The CDR3 contains 14 residues. V gave up 4 bases and J gave up 5 bases; unmatched junction bases: 5. Clones were sequenced by immunoSEQ multiplex PCR, and TCRdb holds only the in-frame ones, with some missing. The table records a few hundred thousand clones, around 85% of them present only once. The sequence was obtained from a woman aged 50 to 60 who had recovered from COVID-19. This sequence joins TRBV5-6 and TRBJ1-2; 10 nucleotides match TRBD1. The sample consisted of PBMCs or T cells enriched from blood (not recorded which). CDR3 sequence (DNA): TGTGCCAGCAGCCCGACAGGGGGCGGTTATGGCTACACCTTC. It yields the protein CASSPTGGGYGYTF. Together with reference TRBV5-6 and TRBJ1-2, the CDR3 gives the full variable domain: DAGVTQSPTHLIKTRGQQVTLRCSPKSGHDTVSWYQQALGQGPQFIFQYYEEEERQRGNFPDRFSGHQFPNYSSELNVNALLLGDSALYLCASSPTGGGYGYTFGSGTRLTVV.